Each of the 8 T cell receptor beta chains below was sequenced from the same sample in a study of metastatic and nonmetastatic thyroid tumors. TCRdb re-called the PCR reads with MiXCR. The sample lists over 6,500 clones; about 30% were seen once. All patients were untreated before thyroid surgery. The sequenced sample consisted of adjacent normal tissue. Receptor source: a female donor with papillary thyroid cancer or a benign thyroid nodule (not recorded which). Some clones in this sample may be carry-over from other donors' samples.

The genes are TRBV5-5 and TRBJ1-5; TRBD1 matches at 10 bases. CDR3 size: 14 residues. After removal of 3 bases from V and 7 bases from J, the junction contained 4 bases not matched to a gene. Germline V gene sequence: CDR1 SGHKS, CDR2 YYEKEE (reference sequence). In DNA form, the CDR3 reads TGTGCCAGCAGCTGGACAGGGGGAGACCAGCCCCAGCATTTT. Translated, it gives CASSWTGGDQPQHF.

The chain employs TRBV4-2 and TRBJ2-7; the match to TRBD2 covers 7 bases. Germline-derived CDR1 and CDR2 are LGHNA and YNFKEQ. V lost 4 bases to trimming and J lost 3 bases; unmatched junction nucleotides: 6. The CDR3 extends over 14 amino acids. The CDR3 is CASSPQRDGYEQYF. The CDR3 DNA is TGTGCCAGCAGCCCCCAGCGGGATGGCTACGAGCAGTACTTC.

This clone was counted only a few times. A much larger clone sits a single nucleotide away, making a read error possible. The chain employs TRBV19 and TRBJ1-2; D is uncertain. CDR1 LNHDA and CDR2 SQIVND come from the germline V gene (reference sequence). CDR3 length: 12 amino acids. DNA for the CDR3: TGTGCCATTAGTATTGGGAGCTATGGCTACACCTTC. Its translation: CAISIGSYGYTF.

This chain uses TRBV19 with TRBJ1-2; D gene uncertain. The CDR3 is 16 residues long. Germline assignment: CDR1 LNHDA and CDR2 SQIVND (reference sequence). V lost 5 bases and J lost 3, with 19 bases in between. Here the CDR3 reads CASSDLDEGTHYGYTF. The CDR3 DNA sequence: TGTGCCAGTAGTGATCTGGACGAAGGTACGCACTATGGCTACACCTTC.

By frequency in the sample, this clone is large. V and J are TRBV11-2 and TRBJ2-7; D is uncertain. V was clipped by 5 bases and J by 8 bases, with 13 bases between them. From germline, CDR1 is SGHAT and CDR2 FQNNGV. CDR3 length: 12 residues. CDR3 sequence: CASSLVGAQQYF. The CDR3 coding sequence is TGTGCCAGCAGCCTCGTCGGTGCCCAGCAGTACTTC.

This clone was found a few times. At one of its ends the junction is not consistent with the germline gene, which may arise from a read error. The chain links TRBV6-1 to TRBJ2-1, with 7 bases that match TRBD1. This CDR3 spans 14 amino acids. Germline V gene lookup returns CDR1 MNHNS and CDR2 SASEGT. The CDR3 is CASTETGERREQFF. CDR3 DNA sequence: TGTGCCAGCACTGAAACAGGGGAAAGACGTGAGCAGTTCTTC.

The CDR3 is CASSLGGGGTAGELFF. The CDR3 DNA reads as TGTGCCAGCAGCTTAGGTGGTGGGGGGACGGCCGGGGAGCTGTTTTTT. This sequence joins TRBV11-2 and TRBJ2-2; D possibly corresponds to TRBD2 (6 bases). Per germline, CDR1 SGHAT and CDR2 FQNNGV. The CDR3 has 16 residues. V shed 1 base and J shed 6 bases, with 15 bases lying between them.

This clone was counted a single time. The rearrangement joins TRBV11-1 to TRBJ2-7; 8 positions agree with TRBD1. The V gene end was trimmed by 1 base and the J gene end by 4 bases; junction bases not matched to a gene: 3. The length of the CDR3 is 14 residues. Germline values: CDR1 SGHAT, CDR2 FQDESV (reference sequence). In DNA form, the CDR3 reads TGTGCCAGCAGCTTAGACAGGGGGAGGTACGAGCAGTACTTC. Translating it yields CASSLDRGRYEQYF.